This is a list of T cell receptor beta chains from one sample in a study of response to subunit inactivated influenza vaccine. TCRdb re-called the RT-PCR reads with MiXCR, one entry per CDR3 protein. The table has some 520,000 distinct CDR3 sequences, 15% to 20% seen once. This material consisted of CD4+ T cells sorted from PBMCs, taken around 2 years after vaccination. These receptors came from a man between 50 and 69 years old who received an inactivated influenza vaccine. Each CDR3 is given with its conserved first and last residue. The order of the fields is V gene, J gene, clone size, D gene, CDR3 protein, CDR3 DNA. A D gene is named only where the DNA matches it firmly. Expanded clones are given a class, and other clones once, few, many or no size at all.

V: TRBV29-1; J: TRBJ2-3; size: -; D: TRBD2; CDR3: CSVVLAGGTDTQYF; DNA: TGCAGCGTCGTTCTAGCGGGGGGCACAGATACGCAGTATTTT
V: TRBV7-2; J: TRBJ1-1; size: many; D: -; CDR3: CASSLGVLNTEAFF; DNA: TGTGCCAGCAGCTTAGGGGTGTTGAACACTGAAGCTTTCTTT
V: TRBV12-3/TRBV12-4; J: TRBJ1-1; size: -; D: -; CDR3: CASNDHTNAAFF; DNA: TGTGCCAGCAACGACCATACCAATGCAGCTTTCTTT
V: TRBV10-3; J: TRBJ2-7; size: -; D: TRBD1; CDR3: CAISGGALGQIVKYEQYF; DNA: TGTGCCATCAGTGGCGGCGCTTTGGGACAGATCGTGAAATACGAGCAGTACTTC
V: TRBV28; J: TRBJ2-7; size: -; D: TRBD2; CDR3: CASSRTGGRTMRYEQYF; DNA: TGTGCCAGCAGCCGTACGGGAGGGCGAACCATGAGATACGAGCAGTACTTC
V: TRBV7-2; J: TRBJ2-2; size: few; D: TRBD1; CDR3: CASSLMAGGGELFF; DNA: TGTGCCAGCAGCTTAATGGCAGGGGGCGGGGAGCTGTTTTTT
V: TRBV20-1; J: TRBJ1-5; size: -; D: -; CDR3: CSAKGQGNQPQHF; DNA: TGCAGTGCTAAGGGCCAGGGCAATCAGCCCCAGCATTTT
V: TRBV20-1; J: TRBJ1-1; size: -; D: -; CDR3: CSAIETGGMNTEAFF; DNA: TGCAGTGCTATCGAGACAGGCGGAATGAACACTGAAGCTTTCTTT
V: TRBV4-1; J: TRBJ1-2; size: few; D: TRBD1; CDR3: CASSTGGDYGYTF; DNA: TGCGCCAGCAGCACAGGGGGGGACTATGGCTACACCTTC
V: TRBV6-1; J: TRBJ2-1; size: few; D: -; CDR3: CASRGGPYNEQFF; DNA: TGTGCCAGCAGGGGAGGCCCCTACAATGAGCAGTTCTTC
V: TRBV4-1; J: TRBJ1-4; size: few; D: -; CDR3: CASRPTDFNEKLFF; DNA: TGCGCCAGCAGGCCGACGGATTTTAATGAAAAACTGTTTTTT
V: TRBV6-1; J: TRBJ2-2; size: -; D: -; CDR3: CASSARTGRVHTGELFF; DNA: TGTGCCAGCAGTGCTAGGACGGGCAGGGTGCACACCGGGGAGCTGTTTTTT
V: TRBV20-1; J: TRBJ1-2; size: -; D: -; CDR3: CSARSRAGYGYTF; DNA: TGCAGTGCTAGGTCTAGGGCCGGCTATGGCTACACCTTC
V: TRBV15; J: TRBJ1-5; size: -; D: -; CDR3: CATSSWWDNQPQHF; DNA: TGTGCCACCAGCAGTTGGTGGGACAATCAGCCCCAGCATTTT
V: TRBV4-1; J: TRBJ2-5; size: few; D: -; CDR3: CASSQEGGALQETQYF; DNA: TGCGCCAGCAGCCAAGAAGGCGGGGCTCTCCAAGAGACCCAGTACTTC
V: TRBV5-1; J: TRBJ2-5; size: -; D: TRBD2; CDR3: CASSTQRGSSETQYF; DNA: TGCGCCAGTTCGACTCAGCGGGGGTCGTCAGAGACCCAGTACTTC
V: TRBV2; J: TRBJ2-2; size: -; D: -; CDR3: CASSELGANTGELFF; DNA: TGTGCCAGCAGTGAATTGGGGGCGAACACCGGGGAGCTGTTTTTT
V: TRBV3-1; J: TRBJ2-7; size: -; D: TRBD2; CDR3: CASSPGFSGTHPYEQYF; DNA: TGTGCCAGCAGCCCGGGATTTAGCGGGACCCATCCCTACGAGCAGTACTTC
V: TRBV12-3/TRBV12-4; J: TRBJ2-2; size: -; D: TRBD1; CDR3: CASTLQGAVTGELFF; DNA: TGTGCCAGCACTTTACAGGGGGCGGTCACCGGGGAGCTGTTTTTT
V: TRBV4-1; J: TRBJ1-3; size: -; D: TRBD1; CDR3: CASSRGVGTGGNTIYF; DNA: TGCGCCAGCAGCCGAGGCGTCGGGACAGGAGGAAACACCATATATTTT
V: TRBV27; J: TRBJ2-7; size: few; D: TRBD2; CDR3: CASSRSGSLSYEQYF; DNA: TGTGCCAGCAGTCGTAGCGGGAGCCTCTCCTACGAGCAGTACTTC
V: TRBV21-1; J: TRBJ2-7; size: few; D: -; CDR3: CASRPGTEGKWSVVDEQYF; DNA: TGTGCCAGCAGGCCCGGGACAGAAGGGAAGTGGAGTGTGGTGGACGAGCAGTACTTC
V: TRBV4-1; J: TRBJ2-5; size: few; D: -; CDR3: CASSQDKKETRYF; DNA: TGCGCCAGCAGCCAAGATAAGAAAGAGACCCGGTACTTC
V: TRBV28; J: TRBJ2-1; size: -; D: TRBD2; CDR3: CASSPAGGYNEQFF; DNA: TGTGCCAGCAGTCCAGCGGGAGGTTACAATGAGCAGTTCTTC